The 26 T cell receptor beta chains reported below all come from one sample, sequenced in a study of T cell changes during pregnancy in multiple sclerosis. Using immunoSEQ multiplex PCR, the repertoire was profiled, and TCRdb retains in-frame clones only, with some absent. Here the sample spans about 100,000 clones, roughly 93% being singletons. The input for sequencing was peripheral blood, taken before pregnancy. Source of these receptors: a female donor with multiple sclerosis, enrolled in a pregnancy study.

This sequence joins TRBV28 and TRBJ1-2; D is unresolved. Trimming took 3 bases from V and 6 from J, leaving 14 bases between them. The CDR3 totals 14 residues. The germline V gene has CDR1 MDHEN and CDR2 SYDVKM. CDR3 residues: CASSFVGGKNGYTF. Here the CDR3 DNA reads TGTGCCAGCAGTTTCGTCGGCGGGAAGAATGGCTACACCTTC.

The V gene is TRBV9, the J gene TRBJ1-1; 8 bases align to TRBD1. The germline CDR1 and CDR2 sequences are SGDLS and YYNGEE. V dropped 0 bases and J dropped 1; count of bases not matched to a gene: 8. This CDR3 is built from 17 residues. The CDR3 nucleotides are TGTGCCAGCAGCGTAGCTTTCTCCGGGACAGGGAACACTGAAGCTTTCTTT. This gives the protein CASSVAFSGTGNTEAFF.

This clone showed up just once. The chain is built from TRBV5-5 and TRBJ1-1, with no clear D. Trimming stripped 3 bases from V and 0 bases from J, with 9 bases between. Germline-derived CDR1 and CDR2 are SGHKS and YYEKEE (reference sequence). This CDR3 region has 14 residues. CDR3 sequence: CASSSGLLNTEAFF. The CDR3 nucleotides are TGTGCCAGCAGCTCCGGACTATTGAACACTGAAGCTTTCTTT.

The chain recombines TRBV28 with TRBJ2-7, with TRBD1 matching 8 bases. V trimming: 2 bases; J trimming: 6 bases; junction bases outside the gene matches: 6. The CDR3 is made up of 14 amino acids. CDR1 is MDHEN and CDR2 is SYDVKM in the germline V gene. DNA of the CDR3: TGTGCCAGCAGTTTAAGGCAGGGGGCATTCGAGCAGTACTTC. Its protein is CASSLRQGAFEQYF.

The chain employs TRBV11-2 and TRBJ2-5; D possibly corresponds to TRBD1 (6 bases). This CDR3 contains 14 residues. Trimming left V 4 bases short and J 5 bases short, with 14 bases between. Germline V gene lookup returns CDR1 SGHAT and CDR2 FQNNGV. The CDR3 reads CASSWGPGVETQYF. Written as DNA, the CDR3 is TGTGCCAGCAGCTGGGGGCCCGGCGTGGAGACCCAGTACTTC.

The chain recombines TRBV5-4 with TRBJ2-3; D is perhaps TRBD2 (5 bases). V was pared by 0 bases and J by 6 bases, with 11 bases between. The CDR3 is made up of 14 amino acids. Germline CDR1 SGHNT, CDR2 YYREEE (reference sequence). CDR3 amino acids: CASSLELVTDTQYF. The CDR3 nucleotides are TGTGCCAGCAGCTTGGAACTAGTAACGGATACGCAGTATTTT.

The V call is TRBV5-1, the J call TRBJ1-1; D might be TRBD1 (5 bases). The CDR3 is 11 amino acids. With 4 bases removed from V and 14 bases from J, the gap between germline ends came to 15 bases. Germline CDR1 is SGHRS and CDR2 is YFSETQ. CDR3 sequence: CASSADRTLFF. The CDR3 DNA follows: TGCGCCAGCAGCGCCGACAGAACACTGTTCTTT.

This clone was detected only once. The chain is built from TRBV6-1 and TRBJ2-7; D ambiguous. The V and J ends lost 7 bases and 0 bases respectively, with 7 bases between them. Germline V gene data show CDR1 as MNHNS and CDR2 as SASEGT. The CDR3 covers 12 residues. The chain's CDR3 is CASTRSSYEQYF. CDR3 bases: TGTGCCAGCACCCGGAGCTCCTACGAGCAGTACTTC.

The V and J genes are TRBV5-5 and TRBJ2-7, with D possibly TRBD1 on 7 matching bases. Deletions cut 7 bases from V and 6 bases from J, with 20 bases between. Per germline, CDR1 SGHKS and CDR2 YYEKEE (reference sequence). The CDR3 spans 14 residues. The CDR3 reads CASALGQGGFEQYF. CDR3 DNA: TGTGCCAGCGCCCTCGGGCAGGGGGGTTTCGAGCAGTACTTC.

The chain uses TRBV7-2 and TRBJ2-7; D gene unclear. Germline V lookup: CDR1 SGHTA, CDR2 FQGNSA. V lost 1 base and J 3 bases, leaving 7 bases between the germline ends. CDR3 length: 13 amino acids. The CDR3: CASSLDTHYEQYF. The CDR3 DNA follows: TGTGCCAGCAGCTTAGATACACACTACGAGCAGTACTTC.

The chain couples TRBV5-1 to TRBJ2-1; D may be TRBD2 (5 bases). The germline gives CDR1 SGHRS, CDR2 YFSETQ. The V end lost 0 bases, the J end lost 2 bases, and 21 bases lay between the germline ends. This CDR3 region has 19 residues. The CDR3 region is CASSLVGPTGSVAYNEQFF. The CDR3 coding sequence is TGCGCCAGCAGCTTGGTAGGACCGACGGGATCCGTCGCCTACAATGAGCAGTTCTTC.

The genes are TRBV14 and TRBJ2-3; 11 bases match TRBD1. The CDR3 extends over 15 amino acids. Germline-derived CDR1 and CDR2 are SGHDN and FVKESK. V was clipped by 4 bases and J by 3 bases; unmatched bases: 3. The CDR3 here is CASSLGQGATDTQYF. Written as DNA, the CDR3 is TGTGCCAGCAGCCTTGGACAGGGGGCAACAGATACGCAGTATTTT.

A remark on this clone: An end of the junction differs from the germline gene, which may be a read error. CDR3 sequence reads: CAISESVAGSRGTVF. The CDR3 nucleotides are TGTGCCATCAGTGAGTCTGTAGCGGGATCTCGGGGAACGGTCTTC. The genes are TRBV10-3 and TRBJ2-1; 8 bases fit TRBD2. CDR1 and CDR2 (germline): ENHRY, SYGVKD. The CDR3 sequence is 15 residues long.

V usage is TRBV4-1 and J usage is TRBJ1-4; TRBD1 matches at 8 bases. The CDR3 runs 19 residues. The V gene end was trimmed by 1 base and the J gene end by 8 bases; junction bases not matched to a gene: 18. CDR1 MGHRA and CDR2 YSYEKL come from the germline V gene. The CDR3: CASSQVRGQGAYLGEKLFF. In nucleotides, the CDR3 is TGCGCCAGCAGCCAAGTAAGGGGGCAGGGGGCGTATTTAGGAGAAAAACTGTTTTTT.

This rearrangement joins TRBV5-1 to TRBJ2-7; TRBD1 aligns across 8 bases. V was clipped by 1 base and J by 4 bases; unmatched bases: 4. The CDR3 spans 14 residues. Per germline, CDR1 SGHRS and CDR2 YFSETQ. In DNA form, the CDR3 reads TGCGCCAGCAGCTTGAGGACAGGGAATTACGAGCAGTACTTC. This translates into CASSLRTGNYEQYF. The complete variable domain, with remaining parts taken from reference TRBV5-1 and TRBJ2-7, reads KAGVTQTPRYLIKTRGQQVTLSCSPISGHRSVSWYQQTPGQGLQFLFEYFSETQRNKGNFPGRFSGRQFSNSRSEMNVSTLELGDSALYLCASSLRTGNYEQYFGPGTRLTVT.

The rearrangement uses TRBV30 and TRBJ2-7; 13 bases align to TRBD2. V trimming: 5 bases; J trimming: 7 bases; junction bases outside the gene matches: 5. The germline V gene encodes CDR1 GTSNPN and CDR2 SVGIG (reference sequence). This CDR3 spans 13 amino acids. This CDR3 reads CAWQGLAGEEQYF. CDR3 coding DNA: TGTGCCTGGCAAGGACTAGCGGGAGAAGAGCAGTACTTC.

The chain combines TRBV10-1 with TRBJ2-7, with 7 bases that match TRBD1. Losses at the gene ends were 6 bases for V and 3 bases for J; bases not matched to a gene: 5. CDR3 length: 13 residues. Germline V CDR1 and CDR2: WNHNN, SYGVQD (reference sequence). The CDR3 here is CASSKTGYYEQYF. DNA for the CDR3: TGCGCCAGCAGCAAGACAGGGTACTACGAGCAGTACTTC.

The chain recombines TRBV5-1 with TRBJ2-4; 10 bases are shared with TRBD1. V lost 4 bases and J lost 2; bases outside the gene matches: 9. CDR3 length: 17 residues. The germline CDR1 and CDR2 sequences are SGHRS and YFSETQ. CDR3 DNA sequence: TGCGCCAGCAGCGCCTTAGGGACAGGGGTATCCAAAAACATTCAGTACTTC. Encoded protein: CASSALGTGVSKNIQYF. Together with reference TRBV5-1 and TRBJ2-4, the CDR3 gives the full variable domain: KAGVTQTPRYLIKTRGQQVTLSCSPISGHRSVSWYQQTPGQGLQFLFEYFSETQRNKGNFPGRFSGRQFSNSRSEMNVSTLELGDSALYLCASSALGTGVSKNIQYFGAGTRLSVL.

The CDR3 loop reads CASSLSGSSYNEQFF. In nucleotides, the CDR3 is TGTGCCAGCAGTCTCAGCGGGAGCTCCTACAATGAGCAGTTCTTC. This chain joins TRBV7-9 and TRBJ2-1; 8 bases agree with TRBD2. The V segment lost 6 bases and the J segment 0 bases; nucleotides outside the gene matches: 4. The CDR3 runs 15 residues. Germline CDR1 SEHNR, CDR2 FQNEAQ (reference sequence).

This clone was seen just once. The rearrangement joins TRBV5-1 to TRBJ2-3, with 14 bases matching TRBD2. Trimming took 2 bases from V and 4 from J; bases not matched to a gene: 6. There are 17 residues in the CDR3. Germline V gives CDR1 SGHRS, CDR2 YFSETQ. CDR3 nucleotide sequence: TGCGCCAGCAGCTTTGGGACTAGCGGGAGACTCGCAGATACGCAGTATTTT. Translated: CASSFGTSGRLADTQYF.

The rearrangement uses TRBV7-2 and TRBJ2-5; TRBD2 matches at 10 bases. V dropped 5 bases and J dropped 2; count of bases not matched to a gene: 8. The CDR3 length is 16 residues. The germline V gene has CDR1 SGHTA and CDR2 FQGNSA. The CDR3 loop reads CASSQGLAATQETQYF. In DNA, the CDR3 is TGTGCCAGCAGCCAAGGACTAGCGGCCACGCAAGAGACCCAGTACTTC.

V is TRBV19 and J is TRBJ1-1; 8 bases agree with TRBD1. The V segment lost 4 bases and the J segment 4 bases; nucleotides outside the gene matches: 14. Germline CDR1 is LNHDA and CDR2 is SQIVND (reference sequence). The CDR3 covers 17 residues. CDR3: CASSRWTGNEFSTEAFF. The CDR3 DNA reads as TGTGCCAGTAGTAGGTGGACAGGGAACGAGTTCAGCACTGAAGCTTTCTTT.

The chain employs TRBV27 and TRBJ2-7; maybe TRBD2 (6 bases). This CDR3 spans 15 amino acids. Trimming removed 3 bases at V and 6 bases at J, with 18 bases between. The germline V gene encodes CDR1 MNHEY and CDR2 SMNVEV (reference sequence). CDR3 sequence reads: CASSFDSRGTGEQYF. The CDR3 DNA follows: TGTGCCAGCAGTTTTGATTCCCGCGGGACCGGCGAGCAGTACTTC.

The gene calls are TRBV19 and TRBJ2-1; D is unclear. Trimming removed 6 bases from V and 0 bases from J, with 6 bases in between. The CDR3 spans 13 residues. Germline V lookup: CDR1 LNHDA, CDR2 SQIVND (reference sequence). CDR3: CASSPSSYNEQFF. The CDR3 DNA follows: TGTGCCAGTAGCCCGAGCTCCTACAATGAGCAGTTCTTC.

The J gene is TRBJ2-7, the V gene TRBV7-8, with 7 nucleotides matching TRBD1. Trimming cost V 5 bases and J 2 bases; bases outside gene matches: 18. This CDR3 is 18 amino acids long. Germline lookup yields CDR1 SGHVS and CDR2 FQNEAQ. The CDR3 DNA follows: TGTGCCAGCAGCGATTCACACAGGGGCGCGCATAAAACCTACGAGCAGTACTTC. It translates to CASSDSHRGAHKTYEQYF.

The CDR3 DNA reads as TGTGCCAGTAGTTGGACAAAACGGGCTCCCTACGAGCAGTACTTC. Protein product: CASSWTKRAPYEQYF. This rearrangement joins TRBV19 to TRBJ2-7; maybe TRBD1 (5 bases). The CDR3 spans 15 residues. V gave up 5 bases and J gave up 2 bases, with 16 bases separating them. Germline loops: CDR1 LNHDA, CDR2 SQIVND (reference sequence).